This T cell receptor beta chain emerged from a study of response to subunit inactivated influenza vaccine. Germline V gene sequence: CDR1 SGHRS, CDR2 YFSETQ. The CDR3 is 14 residues long. Trimming left V 2 bases short and J 4 bases short, with 11 bases between. TCRdb reprocessed the RT-PCR reads with MiXCR, giving one entry per CDR3 protein. Among 750,000 to 850,000 distinct CDR3 sequences listed, around 18% were seen once. This clonotype occurred a few times. The target antigen is unknown. General study findings and limits: The study's authors posited that every seasonal influenza vaccination enlists few new T cells.

The chain is built from TRBV5-1 and TRBJ2-3, with a possible D match to TRBD2 (5 bases). The source of this sequence is a man over 45 who received an inactivated influenza vaccine. The sample consisted of PBMCs from blood, taken more than 4 days after vaccination. The CDR3 DNA sequence: TGCGCCAGCAGCTTTGCGGGTGTCTCAGATACGCAGTATTTT. It is translated as CASSFAGVSDTQYF.